The subject of this entry is one T cell receptor beta chain. This record belongs to a study of blood T cell repertoires in COVID-19. About the study: There were acute and convalescent COVID-19 samples, and they came from the United States, Italy and Spain. PBMCs, B-cell-depleted T cells, or T cells provided the cDNA or gDNA that made up the material.

The authors' processing: Amplifying reference gene primers gave estimates of nucleated cell counts. Produced via immunoSEQ multiplex PCR; TCRdb's table is partial and in-frame only. V and J calls and clone size are copied from that table; D and trimming were computed from the DNA. Among approximately 85,000 clones listed, approximately 80% were seen once. Trimming took off 1 base at V and 15 bases at J, with 17 bases between the two ends. CDR1 is SGHRS and CDR2 is YFSETQ in the germline V gene. CDR3 size: 13 residues. The sequencing sample was made of peripheral blood. The chain is built from TRBV5-1 and TRBJ2-4; D is ambiguous. This clonotype originated in a human donor in a cohort sampled during active COVID-19. The CDR3, as DNA: TGCGCCAGCAGCTTGTTGTCTCGGTCTAAGTGGTACTTC. Amino acid sequence: CASSLLSRSKWYF.